These 2 T cell receptor beta chains originate from one sample sequenced in a study of blood T cells in healthy people across ages. PCR was performed a second time for about 7 to 12 cycles using a sample-barcoded 5' primer and a J-beta primer mix. TCRdb passed the 5' RACE reads through MiXCR, listing each CDR3 protein once. The sample lists about 1.6 million distinct CDR3 sequences, around 36% occurring once. The sample comprised blood. The receptors here all came from a woman aged 30 to 39 in good health.

The sample holds a few counts of this clonotype. The chain carries TRBV5-1 and TRBJ2-4; 15 positions match TRBD2. V gave up 4 bases and J gave up 5 bases; unmatched junction bases: 7. This CDR3 comprises 17 residues. Germline-derived CDR1 and CDR2 are SGHRS and YFSETQ. The CDR3 DNA reads TGCGCCAGCAGCCCCCGGACTAGCGGGAGGGTGGAAAACATTCAGTACTTC. It encodes CASSPRTSGRVENIQYF.

The rearrangement uses TRBV18 and TRBJ2-1; 9 nucleotides line up with TRBD2. After removal of 3 bases from V and 7 bases from J, the junction contained 7 bases not matched to a gene. Germline CDR1 reads KGHSH; CDR2 reads LQKENI. This CDR3 region has 15 residues. The CDR3 is CASSPNSGRGNEQFF. The CDR3 DNA follows: TGTGCCAGCTCACCCAATAGCGGGAGAGGGAATGAGCAGTTCTTC.